Reported below is one T cell receptor (beta chain). The record originates from a study of somatic mutations in cytotoxic T cells in rheumatoid arthritis. The table came from immunoSEQ multiplex PCR; TCRdb's copy has only in-frame clones and leaves some out. The repertoire consists of fewer than 15,000 clones, with just over 90% occurring once and the leading ten covering approximately 19%. This CDR3 comprises 13 residues. The V and J ends lost 4 bases and 1 base respectively, with 7 bases between them. Germline-derived CDR1 and CDR2 are MNHEY and SMNVEV (reference sequence). The chain has TRBV27 and TRBJ1-1; D is undetermined. The receptor was isolated from a man between 65 and 79 years old with rheumatoid arthritis. The sample comprised CD4+ T cells sorted from blood. CDR3 coding DNA: TGTGCCAGCAGTTACGGGTCGAACACTGAAGCTTTCTTT. The encoded protein is CASSYGSNTEAFF.